These 6 T cell receptor beta chains were all obtained from the same sample, sequenced in a study of blood T cell repertoires in COVID-19. TCRdb keeps only in-frame clones here, not all; method: immunoSEQ multiplex PCR. This table holds about 240,000 clones, 83% found once. Sequenced sample: PBMCs or T cells enriched from blood (not recorded which). Receptors originate from a middle-aged woman who had been exposed to COVID-19.

This chain joins TRBV5-1 and TRBJ1-2; 7 bases are a match to TRBD1. With 4 bases clipped from V and 4 bases from J, the junction kept 4 bases outside the gene matches. Germline lookup yields CDR1 SGHRS and CDR2 YFSETQ. The CDR3 extends over 13 amino acids. In DNA, the CDR3 is TGCGCCAGCAGCCTTAGGACAGGCTATGGCTACACCTTC. Translated, it gives CASSLRTGYGYTF.

This clone was seen a few times. This chain links TRBV19 with TRBJ1-5; D is ambiguous. Germline V gene sequence: CDR1 LNHDA, CDR2 SQIVND (reference sequence). The ends were cut back, 6 bases at V and 0 bases at J, with 9 bases in the middle. This CDR3 contains 14 residues. The CDR3 sequence: CASRKGASNQPQHF. The CDR3 DNA reads as TGTGCCAGTAGAAAAGGAGCTAGCAATCAGCCCCAGCATTTT. The full variable domain, completed using reference TRBV19 and TRBJ1-5, is DGGITQSPKYLFRKEGQNVTLSCEQNLNHDAMYWYRQDPGQGLRLIYYSQIVNDFQKGDIAEGYSVSREKKESFPLTVTSAQKNPTAFYLCASRKGASNQPQHFGDGTRLSIL.

This chain connects TRBV7-9 to TRBJ2-2; D remains ambiguous. Germline lookup yields CDR1 SEHNR and CDR2 FQNEAQ (reference sequence). The CDR3 is made up of 14 amino acids. Trimming took off 7 bases at V and 0 bases at J, with 9 bases between the two ends. The CDR3 DNA reads as TGTGCCAGCACCGCCCCAGCGAACACCGGGGAGCTGTTTTTT. Its protein is CASTAPANTGELFF.

J is TRBJ2-5 and V is TRBV15; 9 nucleotides align to TRBD1. Trimming cost V 3 bases and J 4 bases; bases outside gene matches: 6. Per the germline V gene, CDR1 is LNHNV and CDR2 is YYDKDF (reference sequence). There are 15 residues in the CDR3. CDR3 in amino acids: CATSSRDRDRETQYF. The CDR3 DNA sequence: TGTGCCACCAGCAGCCGGGACAGGGATCGAGAGACCCAGTACTTC. The full variable domain, in which reference TRBV15 and TRBJ2-5 provide the parts outside the CDR3, is DAMVIQNPRYQVTQFGKPVTLSCSQTLNHNVMYWYQQKSSQAPKLLFHYYDKDFNNEADTPDNFQSRRPNTSFCFLDIRSPGLGDTAMYLCATSSRDRDRETQYFGPGTRLLVL.

The genes are TRBV6-4 and TRBJ2-2, with 9 bases matching TRBD2. Germline assignment: CDR1 MRHNA and CDR2 SNTAGT. After removal of 4 bases from V and 3 bases from J, the junction contained 3 bases not matched to a gene. This CDR3 comprises 15 residues. As DNA, the CDR3 is TGTGCCAGCAGTGCTAGCGGGGCGGACACCGGGGAGCTGTTTTTT. It is translated as CASSASGADTGELFF.

This chain uses TRBV27 with TRBJ2-4, with 8 bases that match TRBD2. Germline V gene data show CDR1 as MNHEY and CDR2 as SMNVEV (reference sequence). The CDR3 runs to 19 residues. Trimming cost V 5 bases and J 1 base; bases outside gene matches: 16. The DNA for the CDR3 is TGTGCCAGCAGTCTCGACGGAGGCGGGGGGAAGGTCGCCAAAAACATTCAGTACTTC. It codes for CASSLDGGGGKVAKNIQYF.